A selection of T cell receptor beta chains follows, all from one sample in a study of T cell repertoires in cytomegalovirus infection. TCRdb re-called the reads through MiXCR, storing one row per CDR3 protein. The sample shows about 210,000 distinct CDR3 sequences, approximately 7% of them seen only once. Sequencing was carried out using PBMCs. Receptor source: a human donor in good health (CMV status not recorded). Some clones in this sample may be carry-over from other donors' samples. Both conserved end residues are part of each CDR3. D genes are given only for firm matches. Rows may omit the clone size; those that give it use once, few, many or a size class.

J gene,D gene,clone size,V gene,CDR3 length,CDR3 protein,CDR3 DNA
TRBJ2-2,TRBD1,many,TRBV10-3,15,CAISDPGQGNGELFF,TGTGCCATCAGTGACCCCGGACAGGGTAACGGGGAGCTGTTTTTT
TRBJ2-4,-,many,TRBV20-1,15,CSAGGHLLAKNIQYF,TGCAGTGCTGGGGGACACCTTCTAGCCAAAAACATTCAGTACTTC
TRBJ2-2,-,-,TRBV9,14,CASSVGGGTGELFF,TGTGCCAGCAGCGTAGGAGGAGGCACCGGGGAGCTGTTTTTT
TRBJ1-1,-,few,TRBV19,15,CASSHNRAPETEAFF,TGTGCCAGTAGTCATAACAGGGCCCCGGAGACTGAAGCTTTCTTT
TRBJ2-7,TRBD1,many,TRBV6-1,14,CASSPGQGEYEQYF,TGTGCCAGCAGTCCGGGACAGGGGGAATACGAGCAGTACTTC
TRBJ1-5,-,many,TRBV3-1,15,CASSQDFASNQPQHF,TGTGCCAGCAGCCAAGATTTCGCGAGCAATCAGCCCCAGCATTTT
TRBJ2-5,-,many,TRBV2,14,CASSPSGRQETQYF,TGTGCCAGCAGTCCCTCGGGCCGCCAAGAGACCCAGTACTTC
TRBJ2-1,TRBD1,many,TRBV6-1,15,CASTPDRASYNEQFF,TGTGCCAGCACCCCGGACAGGGCAAGCTACAATGAGCAGTTCTTC
TRBJ2-5,TRBD1,many,TRBV28,15,CASSLIGQGIETQYF,TGTGCCAGCAGTTTGATCGGACAGGGGATAGAGACCCAGTACTTC
TRBJ2-3,-,many,TRBV7-7,13,CASSYRLTDTQYF,TGTGCTAGCAGCTATAGACTCACAGATACGCAGTATTTT
TRBJ2-7,TRBD2,many,TRBV7-9,15,CASSQTSGFSYEQYF,TGTGCCAGCAGCCAAACTAGCGGGTTCTCCTACGAGCAGTACTTC
TRBJ2-3,-,many,TRBV6-6,14,CASSRGASTDTQYF,TGTGCCAGCAGTCGGGGGGCCAGCACAGATACGCAGTATTTT
TRBJ2-5,TRBD2,many,TRBV29-1,14,CSVRPAGGRQTQYF,TGCAGCGTACGACCAGCGGGAGGCAGACAGACCCAGTACTTC
TRBJ1-1,-,many,TRBV28,13,CASSLTNDGEAFF,TGTGCCAGCAGTTTAACGAATGATGGTGAAGCTTTCTTT
TRBJ1-3,-,many,TRBV7-2,18,CASSYVRGTDISGNTIYF,TGTGCCAGCAGCTACGTTCGGGGGACCGACATCTCTGGAAACACCATATATTTT
TRBJ2-3,-,many,TRBV29-1,14,CSVDELESTDTQYF,TGCAGCGTTGACGAGTTAGAGAGCACAGATACGCAGTATTTT
TRBJ2-1,TRBD2,many,TRBV7-2,16,CASRSLVGGSYNEQFF,TGTGCCAGCAGGTCTTTAGTGGGAGGGTCCTACAATGAGCAGTTCTTC
TRBJ2-7,-,few,TRBV6-6,14,CASSPARQSGEQYF,TGTGCCAGCAGTCCTGCCCGACAGTCTGGCGAGCAGTACTTC
TRBJ2-1,-,many,TRBV6-2/TRBV6-3,12,CASGTEYNEQFF,TGTGCCAGCGGGACGGAGTACAATGAGCAGTTCTTC
TRBJ2-1,-,many,TRBV4-1,17,CASSLALSGTPSDEQFF,TGCGCCAGCAGCCTTGCCCTATCCGGGACTCCCTCCGATGAGCAGTTCTTC
TRBJ2-3,TRBD1,many,TRBV10-2,15,CASSEPGQGTDTQYF,TGCGCCAGCAGTGAACCGGGACAGGGGACCGATACGCAGTATTTT
TRBJ2-1,-,many,TRBV11-2,14,CASSLGSGYNEQFF,TGTGCCAGCAGCTTAGGGTCTGGATACAATGAGCAGTTCTTC
TRBJ1-5,-,many,TRBV5-1,16,CASSLGPDSGNQPQHF,TGCGCCAGCAGCTTGGGTCCGGACAGCGGCAATCAGCCCCAGCATTTT
TRBJ2-2,-,many,TRBV7-3,13,CASSPAGPGELFF,TGTGCCAGCAGCCCCGCGGGTCCCGGGGAGCTGTTTTTT
TRBJ2-4,-,many,TRBV5-5,14,CASSYRTPGNIQYF,TGTGCCAGCAGCTACCGGACTCCCGGCAACATTCAGTACTTC
TRBJ2-7,-,many,TRBV7-2,15,CASSFIPQTSYEQYF,TGTGCCAGCAGCTTCATCCCGCAGACCTCCTACGAGCAGTACTTC
TRBJ1-2,-,many,TRBV6-5,14,CASSYPGGGRGYTF,TGTGCCAGCAGTTACCCGGGCGGCGGCCGGGGCTACACCTTC
TRBJ2-1,TRBD2,many,TRBV10-3,17,CAISATSAGSSYNEQFF,TGTGCCATCAGTGCGACCTCAGCGGGGAGCTCCTACAATGAGCAGTTCTTC
TRBJ1-6,-,many,TRBV7-3,13,CASSYSVNSPLHF,TGTGCCAGCAGCTATTCAGTAAATTCACCCCTCCACTTT
TRBJ2-5,-,-,TRBV28,16,CASSFYFGLKQETQYF,TGTGCCAGCAGTTTCTACTTTGGACTCAAGCAAGAGACCCAGTACTTC
TRBJ2-7,-,many,TRBV5-1,14,CASSWGGPSYEQYF,TGCGCCAGCAGCTGGGGAGGACCTTCCTACGAGCAGTACTTC
TRBJ2-5,-,many,TRBV7-3,13,CASSLQPQETQYF,TGTGCCAGCAGCTTACAACCTCAAGAGACCCAGTACTTC
TRBJ2-2,-,many,TRBV7-7,15,CASSLARGGSGELFF,TGTGCTAGCAGCTTAGCGCGGGGAGGATCCGGGGAGCTGTTTTTT
TRBJ1-1,TRBD1,few,TRBV6-2/TRBV6-3,16,CASSHGQGAFGTEAFF,TGTGCCAGCAGCCATGGACAGGGGGCGTTTGGCACTGAAGCTTTCTTT
TRBJ2-1,-,few,TRBV29-1,14,CSVRGGTAPFEQFF,TGCAGCGTTAGAGGGGGGACAGCACCTTTTGAGCAGTTCTTC
TRBJ2-4,TRBD2,many,TRBV20-1,17,CSARDPGLAGRENIQYF,TGCAGTGCTAGAGATCCGGGACTAGCGGGGAGGGAAAACATTCAGTACTTC
TRBJ1-2,TRBD1,many,TRBV28,15,CASSLGTVINYGYTF,TGTGCCAGCAGCCTGGGGACAGTAATAAACTATGGCTACACCTTC
TRBJ2-2,TRBD2,many,TRBV6-2/TRBV6-3,15,CASSYKSGGAGELFF,TGTGCCAGCAGTTACAAAAGCGGGGGGGCCGGGGAGCTGTTTTTT
TRBJ2-2,-,many,TRBV6-2/TRBV6-3,14,CASIYGGGAGELFF,TGTGCCAGCATCTACGGAGGGGGGGCCGGGGAGCTGTTTTTT